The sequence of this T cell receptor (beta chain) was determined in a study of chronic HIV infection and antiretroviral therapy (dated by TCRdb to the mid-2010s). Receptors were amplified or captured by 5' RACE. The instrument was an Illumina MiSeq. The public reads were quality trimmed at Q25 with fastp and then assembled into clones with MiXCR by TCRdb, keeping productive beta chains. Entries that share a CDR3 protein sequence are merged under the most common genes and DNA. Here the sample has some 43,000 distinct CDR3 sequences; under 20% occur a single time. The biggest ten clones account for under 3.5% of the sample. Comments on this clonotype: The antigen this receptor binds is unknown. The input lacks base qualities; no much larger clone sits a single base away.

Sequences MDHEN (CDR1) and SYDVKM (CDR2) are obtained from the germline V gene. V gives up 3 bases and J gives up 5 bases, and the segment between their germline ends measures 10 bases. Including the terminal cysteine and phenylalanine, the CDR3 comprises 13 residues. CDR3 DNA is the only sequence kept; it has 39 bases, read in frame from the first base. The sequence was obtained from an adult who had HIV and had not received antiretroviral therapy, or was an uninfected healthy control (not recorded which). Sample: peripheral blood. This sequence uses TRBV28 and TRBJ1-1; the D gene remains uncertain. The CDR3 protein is CASSFAGRTEAFF. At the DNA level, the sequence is TGTGCCAGCAGTTTTGCGGGTAGGACTGAAGCTTTCTTT.